Listed below are T cell receptor beta chains from one sample, sequenced in a study of shared clonotypes between healthy human individuals. TCRdb keeps only in-frame clones here, not all; method: immunoSEQ multiplex PCR. The sample contains roughly 2,000,000 clones, 85% to 95% of which appear only once. The sequenced sample was naive CD8+ T cells from PBMCs. These receptors all come from a young man in good health. Some clones in this sample may be carry-over from other donors' samples. The CDR3 runs from the conserved cysteine through the conserved F or W. D genes are given only for firm matches. The size of a clone is reported for some rows only, either as once, few or many, or as a class for expanded clones.

J gene: TRBJ1-5; D gene: .; V gene: TRBV4-1; clone size: few; CDR3 protein: CASSQDRGYQPQHF; CDR3 DNA: TGCGCCAGCAGCCAAGACAGGGGTTATCAGCCCCAGCATTTT
J gene: TRBJ2-7; D gene: .; V gene: TRBV27; clone size: .; CDR3 protein: CASSLSTGTYEQYF; CDR3 DNA: TGTGCCAGCAGTTTATCGACAGGAACCTACGAGCAGTACTTC
J gene: TRBJ2-2; D gene: .; V gene: TRBV27; clone size: .; CDR3 protein: CASSFGGTGELFF; CDR3 DNA: TGTGCCAGCAGTTTTGGTGGGACCGGGGAGCTGTTTTTT
J gene: TRBJ1-5; D gene: TRBD1; V gene: TRBV27; clone size: .; CDR3 protein: CASSKNLDRGNQPQHF; CDR3 DNA: TGTGCCAGCAGCAAAAACCTGGACAGGGGAAATCAGCCCCAGCATTTT
J gene: TRBJ2-1; D gene: TRBD2; V gene: TRBV4-1; clone size: once; CDR3 protein: CASSQDGSGRADEQFF; CDR3 DNA: TGCGCCAGCAGCCAAGACGGTAGCGGGAGGGCCGATGAGCAGTTCTTC
J gene: TRBJ2-1; D gene: .; V gene: TRBV5-1; clone size: .; CDR3 protein: CASSLGTPLYNEQFF; CDR3 DNA: TGCGCCAGCAGCTTGGGGACTCCACTCTACAATGAGCAGTTCTTC
J gene: TRBJ2-7; D gene: .; V gene: TRBV6-5; clone size: .; CDR3 protein: CASSLGSPEQYF; CDR3 DNA: TGTGCCAGCTCTCTTGGGTCGCCGGAGCAGTACTTC
J gene: TRBJ2-3; D gene: .; V gene: TRBV10-3; clone size: once; CDR3 protein: CAISGGGTGTDTQYF; CDR3 DNA: TGTGCCATCAGTGGTGGGGGCACTGGCACAGATACGCAGTATTTT
J gene: TRBJ2-7; D gene: TRBD1; V gene: TRBV19; clone size: once; CDR3 protein: CASSAGQGSYEQYF; CDR3 DNA: TGTGCCAGTAGTGCGGGACAGGGTTCCTACGAGCAGTACTTC
J gene: TRBJ2-7; D gene: TRBD1; V gene: TRBV4-3; clone size: .; CDR3 protein: CASSQVGQGFDEQYF; CDR3 DNA: TGCGCCAGCAGCCAGGTTGGACAGGGGTTCGACGAGCAGTACTTC
J gene: TRBJ2-1; D gene: .; V gene: TRBV28; clone size: .; CDR3 protein: CASSLLPVGGYNEQFF; CDR3 DNA: TGTGCCAGCAGTTTATTGCCTGTCGGGGGCTACAATGAGCAGTTCTTC
J gene: TRBJ2-2; D gene: .; V gene: TRBV7-9; clone size: .; CDR3 protein: CASSPYAALGGELFF; CDR3 DNA: TGTGCCAGCAGCCCATACGCAGCATTGGGGGGGGAGCTGTTTTTT
J gene: TRBJ1-5; D gene: .; V gene: TRBV29-1; clone size: .; CDR3 protein: CSARLQEFIYSNQPQHF; CDR3 DNA: TGCAGCGCTCGGTTGCAGGAATTTATTTATAGCAATCAGCCCCAGCATTTT
J gene: TRBJ1-5; D gene: .; V gene: TRBV10-2; clone size: once; CDR3 protein: CASSEGRLSNQPQHF; CDR3 DNA: TGCGCCAGCAGTGAGGGCAGGTTAAGCAATCAGCCCCAGCATTTT
J gene: TRBJ2-1; D gene: TRBD2; V gene: TRBV4-3; clone size: once; CDR3 protein: CASSQEVSSGFYNEQFF; CDR3 DNA: TGCGCCAGCAGCCAAGAAGTATCTAGCGGGTTTTACAATGAGCAGTTCTTC
J gene: TRBJ1-3; D gene: TRBD1; V gene: TRBV28; clone size: .; CDR3 protein: CASSPGQGTGNTIYF; CDR3 DNA: TGTGCCAGCAGCCCCGGACAGGGTACTGGAAACACCATATATTTT
J gene: TRBJ2-6; D gene: .; V gene: TRBV7-9; clone size: .; CDR3 protein: CASSSSSDKIGANVLTF; CDR3 DNA: TGTGCCAGCAGCTCCTCCTCTGACAAGATTGGGGCCAACGTCCTGACTTTC
J gene: TRBJ2-5; D gene: .; V gene: TRBV5-4; clone size: .; CDR3 protein: CASSLPPLETQYF; CDR3 DNA: TGTGCCAGCAGCTTGCCACCCTTGGAGACCCAGTACTTC
J gene: TRBJ2-1; D gene: .; V gene: TRBV9; clone size: .; CDR3 protein: CASSVGGSGGDEQFF; CDR3 DNA: TGTGCCAGCAGCGTAGGGGGGAGCGGAGGAGATGAGCAGTTCTTC
J gene: TRBJ2-6; D gene: .; V gene: TRBV7-2; clone size: .; CDR3 protein: CASRGARDVLTF; CDR3 DNA: TGTGCCAGCAGAGGGGCCCGGGACGTCCTGACTTTC
J gene: TRBJ2-7; D gene: TRBD1; V gene: TRBV2; clone size: .; CDR3 protein: CASGPTGYDEQYF; CDR3 DNA: TGTGCCAGCGGACCGACAGGGTACGACGAGCAGTACTTC
J gene: TRBJ1-1; D gene: .; V gene: TRBV5-1; clone size: .; CDR3 protein: CASSLDIRVGGNTEAFF; CDR3 DNA: TGCGCCAGCAGCTTGGATATCAGGGTAGGGGGGAACACTGAAGCTTTCTTT